The 26 T cell receptor beta chains in this list originate from one sample, sequenced in a study of T cell responses to AZD1222 COVID-19 vaccine. Clones were sequenced by immunoSEQ multiplex PCR, and TCRdb holds only the in-frame ones, with some missing. Here the sample spans about 140,000 clones, 80% to 95% being singletons. Here the sequenced sample was peripheral blood, taken on day 0 of AZD1222 vaccination. Receptors originate from an adult in good health.

This sequence joins TRBV6-4 and TRBJ2-2; D perhaps matches TRBD1 (5 bases). The germline gives CDR1 MRHNA, CDR2 SNTAGT. V was clipped by 3 bases and J by 5 bases, with 10 bases between them. This CDR3 is 14 amino acids long. The DNA for the CDR3 is TGTGCCAGCAGTGAAGTCCCAGGGACCGGGGAGCTGTTTTTT. Its protein is CASSEVPGTGELFF.

This clone showed up just once. The rearrangement links TRBV27 to TRBJ2-7, with 7 bases matching TRBD2. The germline V gene encodes CDR1 MNHEY and CDR2 SMNVEV (reference sequence). The V gene end was trimmed by 3 bases and the J gene end by 3 bases; junction bases not matched to a gene: 5. CDR3 size: 14 residues. CDR3 DNA sequence: TGTGCCAGCAGTTTGGGGGGGATGCTCTACGAGCAGTACTTC. Its translation is CASSLGGMLYEQYF.

The chain is built from TRBV18 and TRBJ2-7, with a tentative D call TRBD2 (6 bases). Germline V gene data show CDR1 as KGHSH and CDR2 as LQKENI. Trimming stripped 3 bases from V and 5 bases from J, with 14 bases between. CDR3 length: 14 residues. CDR3 DNA sequence: TGTGCCAGCTCACCTGCTGGCGGGAAGCACGAGCAGTACTTC. Translated, it gives CASSPAGGKHEQYF.

The J gene is TRBJ2-7, the V gene TRBV28, with D possibly being TRBD2 (6 bases). Trimming removed 5 bases at V and 5 bases at J, with 16 bases between. Germline loops: CDR1 MDHEN, CDR2 SYDVKM. The CDR3 extends over 14 amino acids. The CDR3: CASSRGISVHEQYF. The CDR3 nucleotides are TGTGCCAGCAGTCGGGGGATCAGTGTCCACGAGCAGTACTTC.

This clone appeared a single time. This sequence joins TRBV27 and TRBJ2-1, with 9 bases fitting TRBD1. V dropped 6 bases and J dropped 8; count of bases not matched to a gene: 11. CDR1 and CDR2 (germline): MNHEY, SMNVEV (reference sequence). The CDR3 runs to 15 residues. Written as DNA, the CDR3 is TGTGCCAGCAGAAAACAGGGGGCGAATATCCATGAGCAGTTCTTC. This encodes CASRKQGANIHEQFF.

The chain employs TRBV12-5 and TRBJ1-4, with no clear D. The germline gives CDR1 LGHNT, CDR2 FRNRAP. The CDR3 contains 15 residues. The germline V and J ends were trimmed by 6 bases and 7 bases, with 18 bases remaining between them. The CDR3 loop is CASGPGRPDGEKLFF. The CDR3 bases are TGTGCTAGTGGCCCAGGACGGCCGGATGGTGAAAAACTGTTTTTT.

This clone has only one observation. This rearrangement joins TRBV28 to TRBJ1-2; no clear D gene. Trimming pared 7 bases from V and 3 bases from J, leaving 15 bases between. CDR1 is MDHEN, CDR2 SYDVKM, per germline. The CDR3 covers 14 residues. The CDR3 region is CASISNAADYGYTF. CDR3 sequence (DNA): TGTGCCAGCATCTCTAACGCAGCCGACTATGGCTACACCTTC.

This clone was observed a few times. The V and J genes are TRBV5-1 and TRBJ2-2; TRBD1 is a possible D gene (6 bases). The CDR3 runs to 15 residues. Germline V gene data show CDR1 as SGHRS and CDR2 as YFSETQ. Deletions cut 0 bases from V and 2 bases from J, with 8 bases between. CDR3 bases: TGCGCCAGCAGCTTGGGACAGGACAACACCGGGGAGCTGTTTTTT. It translates to CASSLGQDNTGELFF.

The chain has TRBV28 and TRBJ1-3, with D unclear. Trimming left V 11 bases short and J 0 bases short, with 17 bases between. Per germline, CDR1 MDHEN and CDR2 SYDVKM. The CDR3 spans 15 residues. CDR3 amino acids: CAVLGRPVSGNTIYF. CDR3 bases: TGTGCCGTACTGGGGAGACCCGTCTCTGGAAACACCATATATTTT.

This clone was picked up one time. The genes are TRBV12-5 and TRBJ2-5, with a weak D call TRBD2 (5 bases). This CDR3 contains 13 residues. The V gene's germline CDR1 is LGHNT and CDR2 FRNRAP. Deletions cut 1 base from V and 4 bases from J, with 7 bases between. CDR3: CASGLGGRETQYF. CDR3 nucleotides: TGTGCTAGTGGTTTGGGAGGGAGAGAGACCCAGTACTTC.

This chain connects TRBV28 to TRBJ1-1; perhaps TRBD1 as D (5 bases). Trimming took off 2 bases at V and 8 bases at J, with 12 bases between the two ends. Germline assignment: CDR1 MDHEN and CDR2 SYDVKM. The CDR3 sequence is 13 residues long. This CDR3 is CASSLGGAQEAFF. The CDR3 DNA is TGTGCCAGCAGTTTAGGCGGGGCTCAGGAAGCTTTCTTT.

The chain couples TRBV11-2 to TRBJ1-2; D is unresolved. Trimming stripped 2 bases from V and 6 bases from J, with 10 bases between. Germline loops: CDR1 SGHAT, CDR2 FQNNGV. The CDR3 covers 13 residues. CDR3 in amino acids: CASSLSTRDGYTF. The CDR3 DNA reads as TGTGCCAGCAGCTTATCAACGCGCGATGGCTACACCTTC.

The chain joins TRBV7-2 to TRBJ1-4; no reliable D call. Trimming removed 5 bases at V and 1 base at J, with 11 bases between. The CDR3 has 15 residues. In germline, CDR1 is SGHTA, CDR2 FQGNSA. For the CDR3, the DNA is TGTGCCAGCAGCCCCGACCGGGGAACTAATGAAAAACTGTTTTTT. This gives the protein CASSPDRGTNEKLFF.

The rearrangement uses TRBV5-1 and TRBJ2-5, with D tentatively TRBD1 or TRBD2 (5 bases each). With 5 bases removed from V and 4 bases from J, the gap between germline ends came to 27 bases. This CDR3 is built from 18 residues. Germline loops: CDR1 SGHRS, CDR2 YFSETQ. Here the CDR3 reads CASSTQPGLLNIGETQYF. The CDR3 nucleotides are TGCGCCAGCAGTACTCAACCGGGGCTACTCAATATCGGAGAGACCCAGTACTTC.

This chain joins TRBV2 and TRBJ2-1; 7 bases agree with TRBD2. The CDR3 is 13 amino acids. With 8 bases clipped from V and 6 bases from J, the junction kept 7 bases outside the gene matches. Germline CDR1 reads SNHLY; CDR2 reads FYNNEI. The CDR3 region is CASGLRGVNEQFF. The CDR3, as DNA: TGTGCCAGCGGCCTCCGGGGGGTCAATGAGCAGTTCTTC.

The chain recombines TRBV13 with TRBJ2-1, with a tentative D call TRBD2 (5 bases). With 8 bases removed from V and 1 base from J, the gap between germline ends came to 12 bases. This CDR3 is 14 amino acids long. Germline lookup yields CDR1 PRHDT and CDR2 FYEKMQ (reference sequence). The chain's CDR3 is CASWRRGSYNEQFF. The DNA for the CDR3 is TGTGCCAGCTGGCGACGGGGATCCTACAATGAGCAGTTCTTC.

J is TRBJ2-6 and V is TRBV7-2, with D unresolved. Germline assignment: CDR1 SGHTA and CDR2 FQGNSA. CDR3 length: 15 amino acids. V was cut by 3 bases and J by 0 bases, with 6 bases left in between. The CDR3 loop is CASSFTSSGANVLTF. Written as DNA, the CDR3 is TGTGCCAGCAGCTTTACGAGCTCTGGGGCCAACGTCCTGACTTTC.

The J gene is TRBJ2-6, the V gene TRBV18, with D uncertain. Trimming left V 3 bases short and J 0 bases short, with 15 bases between. The germline V gene has CDR1 KGHSH and CDR2 LQKENI. The CDR3 loop spans 18 amino acids. The CDR3 loop is CASSPIPINTSGANVLTF. As DNA, the CDR3 is TGTGCCAGCTCACCGATACCGATTAACACCTCTGGGGCCAACGTCCTGACTTTC.

The chain couples TRBV10-3 to TRBJ1-6; TRBD1 matches 8 bases. V trimming: 6 bases; J trimming: 10 bases; junction bases outside the gene matches: 8. Germline-derived CDR1 and CDR2 are ENHRY and SYGVKD. The CDR3 length is 14 residues. CDR3 sequence: CAIRKDREGSPLHF. CDR3 DNA: TGTGCCATCAGAAAGGACAGGGAAGGCTCACCCCTCCACTTT.

In this sample, this clone turned up once. This sequence joins TRBV9 and TRBJ1-2, with TRBD1 identical over 7 bases. Germline CDR1 SGDLS, CDR2 YYNGEE. The CDR3 consists of 15 residues. With V trimmed by 4 bases and J by 8 bases, 14 bases remained unmatched. The CDR3 loop is CASSPQGEAHGGYTF. In DNA, the CDR3 is TGTGCCAGCAGCCCTCAGGGGGAGGCGCACGGCGGCTACACCTTC. Full variable domain (rest looked up from reference TRBV9 and TRBJ1-2): DSGVTQTPKHLITATGQRVTLRCSPRSGDLSVYWYQQSLDQGLQFLIQYYNGEERAKGNILERFSAQQFPDLHSELNLSSLELGDSALYFCASSPQGEAHGGYTFGSGTRLTVV.

The V gene is TRBV15, the J gene TRBJ1-1, with a possible D match to TRBD1 (5 bases). Germline CDR1 reads LNHNV; CDR2 reads YYDKDF (reference sequence). V dropped 8 bases and J dropped 3 bases, with 13 bases sitting between them. The CDR3 extends over 13 amino acids. This chain's CDR3 is CATGAQLYTEAFF. CDR3 coding DNA: TGTGCCACCGGGGCACAACTTTACACTGAAGCTTTCTTT.

In this sample, this clone turned up once. CDR3 nucleotide sequence: TGTGCCATCAGTGAGCGGGAATCCTACAATGAGCAGTTCTTC. Its translation is CAISERESYNEQFF. The chain uses TRBV10-3 and TRBJ2-1, with TRBD2 as a possible D gene (5 bases). The CDR3 consists of 14 residues. The ends were cut back, 2 bases at V and 1 base at J, with 6 bases in the middle. Germline V lookup: CDR1 ENHRY, CDR2 SYGVKD.

The chain employs TRBV13 and TRBJ2-1; 9 positions agree with TRBD1. The germline V gene has CDR1 PRHDT and CDR2 FYEKMQ (reference sequence). CDR3 size: 17 residues. J was trimmed by 6 bases and V by 4 bases; bases with no gene match: 13. The CDR3 DNA is TGTGCCAGCAGCTCACAGCCCGCGGGACAGGGAGGCAATGAGCAGTTCTTC. Translating it yields CASSSQPAGQGGNEQFF.

This chain joins TRBV27 and TRBJ1-2; possible D gene TRBD1, 6 bases. This CDR3 has 14 residues. Germline V lookup: CDR1 MNHEY, CDR2 SMNVEV (reference sequence). The ends were cut back, 0 bases at V and 7 bases at J, with 12 bases in the middle. CDR3 coding DNA: TGTGCCAGCAGTTTATCGTGGGGGGCCGGTGGCTACACCTTC. Its protein product is CASSLSWGAGGYTF.

The CDR3 sequence: CASSLGLGVGGYGYTF. The CDR3, as DNA: TGTGCCAGCAGCTTAGGTCTCGGGGTTGGTGGCTATGGCTACACCTTC. This chain connects TRBV7-9 to TRBJ1-2; D not resolved. The germline gives CDR1 SEHNR, CDR2 FQNEAQ (reference sequence). The CDR3 spans 16 residues. V gave up 1 base and J gave up 4 bases, with 16 bases separating them.

This chain uses TRBV11-2 with TRBJ2-5; 9 bases are shared with TRBD1. Germline V gene data show CDR1 as SGHAT and CDR2 as FQNNGV. J lost 7 bases, V lost 5 bases, and 17 bases had no gene match. CDR3 length: 17 amino acids. Written as DNA, the CDR3 is TGTGCCAGCAGCACGCTAGACCGGACAGGGGACTGCCGGACCCAGTACTTC. Its protein product is CASSTLDRTGDCRTQYF.